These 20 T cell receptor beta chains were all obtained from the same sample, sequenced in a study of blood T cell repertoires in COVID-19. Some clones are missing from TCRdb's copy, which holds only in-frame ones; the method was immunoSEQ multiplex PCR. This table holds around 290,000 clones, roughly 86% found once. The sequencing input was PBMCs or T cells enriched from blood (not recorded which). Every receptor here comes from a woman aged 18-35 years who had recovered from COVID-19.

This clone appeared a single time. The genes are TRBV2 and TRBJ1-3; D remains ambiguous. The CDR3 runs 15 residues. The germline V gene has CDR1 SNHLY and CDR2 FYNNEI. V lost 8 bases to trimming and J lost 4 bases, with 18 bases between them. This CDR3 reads CASLRETHIGNTIYF. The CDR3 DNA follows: TGTGCCAGCCTTAGGGAGACCCACATCGGAAACACCATATATTTT.

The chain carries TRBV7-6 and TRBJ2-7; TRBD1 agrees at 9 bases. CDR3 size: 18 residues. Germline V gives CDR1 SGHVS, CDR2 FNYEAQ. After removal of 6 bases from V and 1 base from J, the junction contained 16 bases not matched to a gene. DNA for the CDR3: TGTGCCAGCAGTAGAGACATACAGGGGGCACAGTCTTCCTACGAGCAGTACTTC. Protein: CASSRDIQGAQSSYEQYF.

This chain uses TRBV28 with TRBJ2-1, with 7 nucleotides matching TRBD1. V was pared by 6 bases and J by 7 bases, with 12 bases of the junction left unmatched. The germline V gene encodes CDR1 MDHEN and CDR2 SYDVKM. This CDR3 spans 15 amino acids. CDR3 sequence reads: CASSSDSIRGNEQFF. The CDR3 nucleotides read TGTGCCAGCAGCTCAGACTCAATCAGGGGGAATGAGCAGTTCTTC.

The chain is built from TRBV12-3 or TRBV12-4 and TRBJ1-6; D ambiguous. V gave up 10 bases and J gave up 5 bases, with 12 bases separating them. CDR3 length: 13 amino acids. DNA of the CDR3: TGTGCCACCGGAGTGTGGAATAATTCACCCCTCCACTTT. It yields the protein CATGVWNNSPLHF.

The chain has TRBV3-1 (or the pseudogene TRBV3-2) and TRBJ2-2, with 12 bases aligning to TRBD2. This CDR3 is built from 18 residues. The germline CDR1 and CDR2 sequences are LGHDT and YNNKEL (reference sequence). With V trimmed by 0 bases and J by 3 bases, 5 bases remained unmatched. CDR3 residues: CASSQEEGLAGYTGELFF. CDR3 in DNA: TGTGCCAGCAGCCAAGAGGAGGGACTAGCGGGCTACACCGGGGAGCTGTTTTTT.

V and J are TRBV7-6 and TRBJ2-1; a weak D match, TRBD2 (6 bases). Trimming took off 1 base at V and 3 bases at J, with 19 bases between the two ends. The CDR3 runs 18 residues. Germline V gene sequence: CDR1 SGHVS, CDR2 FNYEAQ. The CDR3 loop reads CASSLGSLRDPLYNEQFF. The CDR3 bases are TGTGCCAGCAGCTTAGGTTCCCTGCGGGATCCCCTCTACAATGAGCAGTTCTTC. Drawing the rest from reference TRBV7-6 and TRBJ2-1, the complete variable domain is GAGVSQSPRYKVTKRGQDVALRCDPISGHVSLYWYRQALGQGPEFLTYFNYEAQQDKSGLPNDRFSAERPEGSISTLTIQRTEQRDSAMYRCASSLGSLRDPLYNEQFFGPGTRLTVL.

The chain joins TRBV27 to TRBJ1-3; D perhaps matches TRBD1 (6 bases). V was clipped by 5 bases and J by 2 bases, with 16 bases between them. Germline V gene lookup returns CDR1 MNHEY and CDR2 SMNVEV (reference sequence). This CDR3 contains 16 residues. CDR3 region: CASSPYREETGNTIYF. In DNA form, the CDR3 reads TGTGCCAGCAGTCCCTACAGGGAAGAGACTGGAAACACCATATATTTT.

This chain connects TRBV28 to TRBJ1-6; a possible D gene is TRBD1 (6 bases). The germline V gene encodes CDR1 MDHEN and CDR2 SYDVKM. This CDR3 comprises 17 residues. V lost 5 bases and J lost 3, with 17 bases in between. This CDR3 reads CASSTPSGHFYNSPLHF. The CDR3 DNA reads TGTGCCAGCAGTACACCTTCGGGACACTTCTATAATTCACCCCTCCACTTT. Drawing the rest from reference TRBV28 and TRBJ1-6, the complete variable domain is DVKVTQSSRYLVKRTGEKVFLECVQDMDHENMFWYRQDPGLGLRLIYFSYDVKMKEKGDIPEGYSVSREKKERFSLILESASTNQTSMYLCASSTPSGHFYNSPLHFGNGTRLTVT.

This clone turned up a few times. Here the CDR3 reads CASSFGGNTEAFF. The CDR3 DNA reads TGTGCCAGCAGTTTCGGAGGGAACACTGAAGCTTTCTTT. This chain connects TRBV27 to TRBJ1-1, with no clear D. The V gene's germline CDR1 is MNHEY and CDR2 SMNVEV (reference sequence). This CDR3 is built from 13 residues. Trimming left V 3 bases short and J 1 base short, with 6 bases between.

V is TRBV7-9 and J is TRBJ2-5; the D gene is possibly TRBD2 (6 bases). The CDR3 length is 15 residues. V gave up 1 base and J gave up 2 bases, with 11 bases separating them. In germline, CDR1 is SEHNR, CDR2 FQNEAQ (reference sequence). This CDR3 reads CASSLGASEQETQYF. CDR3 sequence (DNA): TGTGCCAGCAGCTTAGGGGCTAGCGAGCAAGAGACCCAGTACTTC.

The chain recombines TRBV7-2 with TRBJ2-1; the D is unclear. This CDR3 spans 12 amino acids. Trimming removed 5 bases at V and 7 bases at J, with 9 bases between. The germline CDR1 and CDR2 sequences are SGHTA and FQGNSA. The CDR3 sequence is CASSPSVNEQFF. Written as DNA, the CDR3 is TGTGCCAGCAGCCCCAGCGTGAATGAGCAGTTCTTC.

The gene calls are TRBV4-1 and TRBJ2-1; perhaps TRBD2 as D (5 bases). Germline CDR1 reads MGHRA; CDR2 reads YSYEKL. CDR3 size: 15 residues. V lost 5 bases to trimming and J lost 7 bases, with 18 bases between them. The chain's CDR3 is CASSALAQVGNEQFF. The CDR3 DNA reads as TGCGCCAGCAGCGCGCTAGCACAAGTGGGTAATGAGCAGTTCTTC.

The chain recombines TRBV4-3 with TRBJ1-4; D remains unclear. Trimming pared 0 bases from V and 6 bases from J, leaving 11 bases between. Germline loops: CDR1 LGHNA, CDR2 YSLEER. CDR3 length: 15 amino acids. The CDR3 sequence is CASSQEWSRYEKLFF. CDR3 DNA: TGCGCCAGCAGCCAAGAATGGAGCCGATATGAAAAACTGTTTTTT.

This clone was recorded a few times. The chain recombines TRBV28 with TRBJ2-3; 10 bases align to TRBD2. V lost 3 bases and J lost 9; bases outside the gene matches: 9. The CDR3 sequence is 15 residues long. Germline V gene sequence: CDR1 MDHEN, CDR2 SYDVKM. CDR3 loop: CASSFLAGEGGTQYF. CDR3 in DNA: TGTGCCAGCAGTTTTCTAGCGGGAGAAGGTGGCACGCAGTATTTT.

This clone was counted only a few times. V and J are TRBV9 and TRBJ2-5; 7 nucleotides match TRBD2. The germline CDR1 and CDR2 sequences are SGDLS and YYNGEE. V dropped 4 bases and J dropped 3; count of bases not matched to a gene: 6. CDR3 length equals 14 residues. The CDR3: CASSPRLAEETQYF. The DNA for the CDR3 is TGTGCCAGCAGCCCCCGCCTAGCGGAAGAGACCCAGTACTTC.

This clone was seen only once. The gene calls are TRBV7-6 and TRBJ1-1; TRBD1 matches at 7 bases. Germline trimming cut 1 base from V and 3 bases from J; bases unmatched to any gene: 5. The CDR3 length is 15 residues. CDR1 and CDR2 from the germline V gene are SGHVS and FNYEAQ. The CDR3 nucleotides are TGTGCCAGCAGCTTAGGTGAGGGGGCGGACACTGAAGCTTTCTTT. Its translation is CASSLGEGADTEAFF. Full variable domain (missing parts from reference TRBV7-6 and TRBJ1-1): GAGVSQSPRYKVTKRGQDVALRCDPISGHVSLYWYRQALGQGPEFLTYFNYEAQQDKSGLPNDRFSAERPEGSISTLTIQRTEQRDSAMYRCASSLGEGADTEAFFGQGTRLTVV.

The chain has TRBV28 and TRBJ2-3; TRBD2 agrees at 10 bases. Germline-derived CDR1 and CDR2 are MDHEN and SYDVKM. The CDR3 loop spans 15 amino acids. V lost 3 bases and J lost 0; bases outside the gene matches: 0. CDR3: CASSLTSGSTDTQYF. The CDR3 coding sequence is TGTGCCAGCAGTTTGACTAGCGGGAGCACAGATACGCAGTATTTT.

CDR3 sequence: CASSPGTGNFNTQYF. In DNA form, the CDR3 reads TGTGCCAGCAGCCCCGGGACAGGGAATTTTAATACGCAGTATTTT. This chain uses TRBV2 with TRBJ2-3; 9 bases match TRBD1. With V trimmed by 6 bases and J by 7 bases, 11 bases remained unmatched. The CDR3 sequence is 15 residues long. Looked up from germline, CDR1 is SNHLY and CDR2 is FYNNEI.

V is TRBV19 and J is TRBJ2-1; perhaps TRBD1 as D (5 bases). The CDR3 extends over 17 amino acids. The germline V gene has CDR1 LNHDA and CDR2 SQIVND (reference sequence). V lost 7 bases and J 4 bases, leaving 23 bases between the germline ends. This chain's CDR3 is CASTRTPTDGSYNEQFF. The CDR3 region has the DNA TGTGCCAGTACCAGGACACCGACAGATGGGTCTTACAATGAGCAGTTCTTC.

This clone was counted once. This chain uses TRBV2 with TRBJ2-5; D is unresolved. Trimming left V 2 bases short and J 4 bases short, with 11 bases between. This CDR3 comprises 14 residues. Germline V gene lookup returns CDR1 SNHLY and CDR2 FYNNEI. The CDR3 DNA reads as TGTGCCAGCAGTGAATGGGCAGTGGGAGAGACCCAGTACTTC. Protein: CASSEWAVGETQYF.